This TCR beta chain emerged from a study of radiotherapy plus CTLA-4 blockade in lung cancer. Across the whole study: Disease control reached more than 30%, with objective responses in over 15%.

A note on this clone: The antigen remains undetermined.

Alongside CTLA-4 blockade with ipilimumab, patients with chemo-refractory metastatic non-small-cell lung cancer received focal radiation. Broader study findings: How blood T cell clones changed early, along with interferon-beta, reportedly forecast response best. Peripheral blood showed expansion of tumor-derived TCR clones after radiotherapy and ipilimumab.

Profiled with immunoSEQ multiplex PCR; TCRdb holds only in-frame clones, not every one. The sample includes 100,000 to 150,000 clones, about four fifths of them seen just once. V lost 6 bases, J lost 3 bases, and 15 bases lay in between. The CDR3 length is 14 residues. Germline CDR1 reads MDHEN; CDR2 reads SYDVKM. The source material was peripheral blood, sampled from a patient treated with radiotherapy plus ipilimumab. The sequence came from a human donor with non-small cell lung cancer who had a partial response to radiotherapy plus ipilimumab. The J gene is TRBJ2-7, the V gene TRBV28, with a weak D call TRBD1 (5 bases). The DNA for the CDR3 is TGTGCCAGCAGCTCGCAGGGATTGGGCTACGAGCAGTACTTC. Its translation: CASSSQGLGYEQYF.